This T cell receptor (beta chain) appears in the sequencing data of a study of PD-1 blockade in classical Hodgkin lymphoma. Study outcomes and limitations: Diversity in CD4+ TCRs, unlike that measured in CD8+ TCRs, had risen significantly by C4D1. At baseline, newly diagnosed patients reportedly showed less TCR diversity than healthy donors.

There are 15 residues in the CDR3. The V end lost 6 bases, the J end lost 4 bases, and 21 bases lay between the germline ends. Germline V lookup: CDR1 SQVTM, CDR2 ANQGSEA. Each of the patients experienced relapse following autologous stem cell transplantation, and their brentuximab vedotin exposure differed. On this clone itself: Its target is not known.

Assay: immunoSEQ multiplex PCR; the TCRdb copy retains only in-frame clones and omits some. This sample has around 45,000 clones, with around nine tenths found just once. The rearrangement uses TRBV29-1 and TRBJ1-2, with unresolved D. The input for sequencing was peripheral blood mononuclear cells (PBMCs), taken at baseline. The sequence was collected from a human donor with classical Hodgkin lymphoma. Written as DNA, the CDR3 is TGCAGCGTAGAACATGTTCGTGATTCGGGCTATGGCTACACCTTC. This sequence encodes CSVEHVRDSGYGYTF. Complete variable domain (other parts from reference TRBV29-1 and TRBJ1-2): SAVISQKPSRDICQRGTSLTIQCQVDSQVTMMFWYRQQPGQSLTLIATANQGSEATYESGFVIDKFPISRPNLTFSTLTVSNMSPEDSSIYLCSVEHVRDSGYGYTFGSGTRLTVV.